The entry below gives a single TCR beta chain sequence along with its context. In the authors' workflow: Amplification of reference gene primers was used by the study to estimate nucleated cell counts. Sequencing was performed with immunoSEQ multiplex PCR; in TCRdb, only in-frame clones are kept and a portion is missing. V and J calls and clone size are copied from that table; D and trimming were computed from the DNA. The table shows 250,000 to 350,000 clones, with roughly 91% occurring only once. This sample was included in a study of blood T cell repertoires in COVID-19. Turning to the study itself: From the United States, Italy and Spain came samples of acute and convalescent COVID-19. PBMCs, B-cell-depleted T cells, or T cells provided the cDNA or gDNA that made up the material.

Germline values: CDR1 MNHEY, CDR2 SMNVEV (reference sequence). The CDR3 extends over 15 amino acids. V dropped 4 bases and J dropped 5; count of bases not matched to a gene: 5. The chain uses TRBV27 and TRBJ2-7; 13 positions match TRBD2. The sequenced material came from peripheral blood. The source of this sequence is a man aged 30 to 39 with acute or convalescent COVID-19. The CDR3 DNA reads as TGTGCCAGCAGTTGGACTAGCGGGAGCTCAGACGAGCAGTACTTC. Its translation is CASSWTSGSSDEQYF.